Below, 27 T cell receptor beta chains from the same sample are listed, as sequenced in a study of blood T cell repertoires in COVID-19. Repertoires were generated with immunoSEQ multiplex PCR, while TCRdb's copy carries only in-frame clones and drops some. Among some 170,000 clones listed, 60% to 85% were seen once. The sequenced sample consisted of peripheral blood. The receptor set was obtained from a woman aged 50 to 60 with active or convalescent COVID-19.

The chain uses TRBV28 and TRBJ1-2, with D perhaps TRBD1 (5 bases). The CDR3 extends over 12 amino acids. V was clipped by 6 bases and J by 5 bases, with 10 bases between them. Germline CDR1 and CDR2: MDHEN and SYDVKM. The CDR3 nucleotides read TGTGCCAGCAGCCCCAGGGAATATGGCTACACCTTC. Translation: CASSPREYGYTF.

The table lists this clone with a few counts. The chain links TRBV30 to TRBJ1-5, with 8 bases that match TRBD1. The germline V gene encodes CDR1 GTSNPN and CDR2 SVGIG (reference sequence). This CDR3 is 15 amino acids long. The J segment lost 2 bases and the V segment lost 2 bases, leaving 5 bases of the junction unmatched. The CDR3 region has the DNA TGTGCCTGGAGTTGGGGGGGACAGGGCAATCAGCCCCAGCATTTT. This gives the protein CAWSWGGQGNQPQHF.

The genes are TRBV19 and TRBJ1-1; possibly TRBD1 for D (5 bases). With 5 bases removed from V and 4 bases from J, the gap between germline ends came to 8 bases. In germline, CDR1 is LNHDA, CDR2 SQIVND (reference sequence). This CDR3 is 12 amino acids long. CDR3 residues: CASSWGGTEAFF. The DNA for the CDR3 is TGTGCCAGTAGTTGGGGGGGCACTGAAGCTTTCTTT.

The chain joins TRBV10-3 to TRBJ1-2; weak D call: TRBD1 (5 bases). The CDR3 consists of 15 residues. Trimming pared 0 bases from V and 8 bases from J, leaving 16 bases between. CDR1 and CDR2 (germline): ENHRY, SYGVKD. CDR3 in amino acids: CAISESGHSLGGYTF. The CDR3 DNA is TGTGCCATCAGTGAGTCTGGACATTCTCTGGGAGGCTACACCTTC.

The chain is built from TRBV19 and TRBJ1-5; the D is unclear. The germline V and J ends were trimmed by 2 bases and 5 bases, with 7 bases remaining between them. The CDR3 contains 13 residues. Germline-derived CDR1 and CDR2 are LNHDA and SQIVND (reference sequence). This chain's CDR3 is CASSISGDQPQHF. In DNA, the CDR3 is TGTGCCAGTAGTATAAGCGGTGATCAGCCCCAGCATTTT.

The gene calls are TRBV7-2 and TRBJ2-2; D is unresolved. V was clipped by 2 bases and J by 1 base, with 11 bases between them. CDR3 length equals 16 residues. The V gene's germline CDR1 is SGHTA and CDR2 FQGNSA. The CDR3 nucleotides are TGTGCCAGCAGCTTACTCAGGAATATGAACACCGGGGAGCTGTTTTTT. This gives the protein CASSLLRNMNTGELFF. The full variable domain, completed using reference TRBV7-2 and TRBJ2-2, is GAGVSQSPSNKVTEKGKDVELRCDPISGHTALYWYRQSLGQGLEFLIYFQGNSAPDKSGLPSDRFSAERTGGSVSTLTIQRTQQEDSAVYLCASSLLRNMNTGELFFGEGSRLTVL.

The rearrangement uses TRBV6-1 and TRBJ1-2; a possible D gene is TRBD1 (5 bases). Germline V lookup: CDR1 MNHNS, CDR2 SASEGT. The CDR3 contains 15 residues. Trimming shortened V by 0 bases and J by 6 bases, and 14 bases separated the two germline ends. This CDR3 is CASSEAFRGGDGYTF. CDR3 DNA sequence: TGTGCCAGCAGTGAAGCATTCCGGGGAGGGGATGGCTACACCTTC.

V usage is TRBV21-1 and J usage is TRBJ1-1; no DNA check was done on the table's D call, TRBD1. TRBV21-1 is noted as a pseudogene. The CDR3 has 17 residues. CDR3 sequence: CASSTADRGRMNTEAFF. CDR3 DNA sequence: TGTGCCAGCAGCACGGCAGACAGGGGGCGCATGAACACTGAAGCTTTCTTT.

The chain employs TRBV24-1 and TRBJ2-2, with 11 bases lining up with TRBD2. The V segment lost 4 bases and the J segment 7 bases; nucleotides outside the gene matches: 10. Germline assignment: CDR1 KGHDR and CDR2 SFDVKD. The CDR3 spans 17 residues. DNA for the CDR3: TGTGCCACCAGTGAGCCTTTAGCGGGGGGGTTCGGCGGGGAGCTGTTTTTT. Translating it yields CATSEPLAGGFGGELFF.

The chain combines TRBV6-5 with TRBJ1-1, with D maybe TRBD1 (6 bases). Trimming took off 7 bases at V and 1 base at J, with 13 bases between the two ends. Germline V gives CDR1 MNHEY, CDR2 SVGAGI. CDR3 length: 14 residues. The CDR3 here is CASTPQGPNTEAFF. CDR3 in DNA: TGTGCCAGCACCCCCCAGGGGCCGAACACTGAAGCTTTCTTT.

The chain employs TRBV4-3 and TRBJ1-1, with 7 bases lining up with TRBD1. The V and J ends lost 6 bases and 5 bases, in that order; junction bases with no gene match: 6. There are 13 residues in the CDR3. Germline V CDR1 and CDR2: LGHNA, YSLEER. Here the CDR3 DNA reads TGCGCCAGCAGGATACAGGGGATGACTGAAGCTTTCTTT. Its protein product is CASRIQGMTEAFF.

J is TRBJ1-2 and V is TRBV19, with D possibly TRBD1 on 6 matching bases. The CDR3 sequence is 15 residues long. The germline V gene has CDR1 LNHDA and CDR2 SQIVND (reference sequence). V lost 2 bases, J lost 6 bases, and 16 bases lay in between. The CDR3 sequence is CASSIIRATGHGYTF. CDR3 DNA: TGTGCCAGTAGTATAATCAGGGCCACAGGGCATGGCTACACCTTC.

The genes are TRBV11-3 and TRBJ2-3, with TRBD2 matching 15 bases. Germline V gene data show CDR1 as SGHNT and CDR2 as YENEEA. There are 16 residues in the CDR3. The V and J ends lost 5 bases and 3 bases, in that order; junction bases with no gene match: 3. The CDR3 spells CASSPGTSGRTDTQYF. DNA for the CDR3: TGTGCCAGCAGCCCCGGGACTAGCGGGAGGACAGATACGCAGTATTTT.

The chain has TRBV6-5 and TRBJ1-2, with TRBD1 as a possible D gene (5 bases). The CDR3 covers 12 residues. Trimming pared 6 bases from V and 6 bases from J, leaving 11 bases between. Germline-derived CDR1 and CDR2 are MNHEY and SVGAGI. In DNA form, the CDR3 reads TGTGCCAGCAGCAGGGTAGGGGATGGCTACACCTTC. It translates to CASSRVGDGYTF.

The J gene is TRBJ2-7, the V gene TRBV25-1; 9 bases are shared with TRBD1. The CDR3 has 17 amino acids. After removal of 3 bases from V and 6 bases from J, the junction contained 15 bases not matched to a gene. Germline V gene lookup returns CDR1 MGHDK and CDR2 SYGVNS. Here the CDR3 DNA reads TGTGCCAGCAGTGACTCATCCGGGACAGGGTTACTCACCGAGCAGTACTTC. Translating it yields CASSDSSGTGLLTEQYF.

This clone appeared a single time. A junction boundary mismatches the germline segment, possibly from a read error. This chain uses TRBV6-5 with TRBJ2-7; TRBD2 agrees at 16 bases. Germline V CDR1 and CDR2: MNHEY, SVGAGI. This CDR3 spans 13 amino acids. CDR3 sequence (DNA): TGTGCCAGCCCGGGACTAGCGGGAGGGAGTTTTTTCTTC. This gives the protein CASPGLAGGSFFF.

This chain links TRBV30 with TRBJ1-6; D is unclear. The germline CDR1 and CDR2 sequences are GTSNPN and SVGIG (reference sequence). V shed 4 bases and J shed 13 bases, with 17 bases lying between them. CDR3 length: 13 residues. The CDR3 sequence: CAWTVGKPEPLHF. CDR3 DNA sequence: TGTGCCTGGACCGTTGGCAAGCCGGAGCCCCTCCACTTT.

Of note for this clone: Sequence at one end of the junction differs from germline and may be a read error. The chain has TRBV27 and TRBJ2-7; 7 bases fit TRBD2. Per the germline V gene, CDR1 is MNHEY and CDR2 is SMNVEV (reference sequence). The CDR3 consists of 11 residues. CDR3 DNA sequence: TGTGCCAGCAGTCAGGGACTACTAACTTCCTTC. Its translation is CASSQGLLTSF.

The rearrangement links TRBV13 to TRBJ1-6; D call uncertain. Between the trimmed V and J ends, which lost 5 bases and 7 bases, there was a span of 12 bases. The CDR3 loop spans 14 amino acids. Germline CDR1 and CDR2: PRHDT and FYEKMQ (reference sequence). CDR3 in DNA: TGTGCCAGCAGCACGGACTCAGCGAATTCACCCCTCCACTTT. It encodes CASSTDSANSPLHF.

The table lists this clone with a count of one. The V gene is TRBV7-9, the J gene TRBJ2-1; 15 positions match TRBD2. The CDR3 covers 16 residues. Germline V lookup: CDR1 SEHNR, CDR2 FQNEAQ (reference sequence). The junction had 7 bases not matched to a gene; V was cut back by 4 bases and J by 9 bases. The CDR3 protein is CASSSGLAGGLAEQFF. CDR3 sequence (DNA): TGTGCCAGCAGCTCGGGACTAGCGGGAGGTTTAGCTGAGCAGTTCTTC.

V is TRBV5-4 and J is TRBJ2-7; 8 positions agree with TRBD1. This CDR3 spans 13 amino acids. Germline CDR1 is SGHNT and CDR2 is YYREEE (reference sequence). The V gene end was trimmed by 4 bases and the J gene end by 5 bases; junction bases not matched to a gene: 5. CDR3 sequence: CASSQGQEDEQYF. The CDR3 nucleotides read TGTGCCAGCAGCCAGGGACAGGAAGACGAGCAGTACTTC.

This sequence joins TRBV11-1 and TRBJ2-3, with a weak D call TRBD2 (5 bases). There are 14 residues in the CDR3. CDR1 and CDR2 from the germline V gene are SGHAT and FQDESV (reference sequence). Trimming cost V 5 bases and J 1 base, with 10 bases left between them. The CDR3 spells CASSMSGRTDTQYF. CDR3 bases: TGTGCCAGCAGCATGAGCGGACGCACAGATACGCAGTATTTT.

The V call is TRBV28, the J call TRBJ2-1, with 7 bases fitting TRBD1. Per germline, CDR1 MDHEN and CDR2 SYDVKM. Trimming at V came to 6 bases and at J to 10 bases, leaving 15 bases not matched to a gene. CDR3 length equals 15 residues. The CDR3 loop is CASSLTGSSRGEQFF. Here the CDR3 DNA reads TGTGCCAGCAGCTTGACAGGGAGCTCCAGGGGAGAGCAGTTCTTC.

This chain connects TRBV4-1 to TRBJ1-2; a possible D gene is TRBD1 (5 bases). V was clipped by 0 bases and J by 4 bases, with 15 bases between them. The germline V gene encodes CDR1 MGHRA and CDR2 YSYEKL. This CDR3 is built from 16 residues. The CDR3 DNA follows: TGCGCCAGCAGCCAAGATTTCGGGGGTAGGTCCTATGGCTACACCTTC. Amino acids: CASSQDFGGRSYGYTF.

The chain has TRBV21-1 and TRBJ2-1; the table calls TRBD1, which could not be checked here. TRBV21-1 is deemed a pseudogene. This CDR3 contains 13 residues. The CDR3 nucleotides are TGTGCCAGGGGGACAGGAGGGATGGGTGAGCAGTTCTTC. Its protein product is CARGTGGMGEQFF.

This chain connects TRBV7-6 to TRBJ2-5, with 10 bases fitting TRBD2. The CDR3 is 21 amino acids. The germline V gene has CDR1 SGHVS and CDR2 FNYEAQ. The trim removed 0 bases at V and 4 bases at J, leaving 20 bases unmatched. The CDR3 DNA sequence: TGTGCCAGCAGCTTAGCGGGTATAAGCGGGAGGGCCCTTTCTTCGTCAGAGACCCAGTACTTC. This translates into CASSLAGISGRALSSSETQYF.

The rearrangement links TRBV27 to TRBJ1-3; no reliable D call. CDR3 length equals 14 residues. Trimming pared 6 bases from V and 0 bases from J, leaving 9 bases between. Germline V gene lookup returns CDR1 MNHEY and CDR2 SMNVEV (reference sequence). CDR3 amino acids: CASRGSSSGNTIYF. CDR3 sequence (DNA): TGTGCCAGCAGAGGGAGCAGCTCTGGAAACACCATATATTTT.